A single sample is the source of the 7 T cell receptor beta chains below, sequenced in a study of T-cell reconstitution after alpha-beta-depleted transplantation in children. The authors prepared the TCRbeta library with unique molecular identifiers. Using its own MiXCR run on the PCR reads, TCRdb lists one record per CDR3 protein. This sample yields around 700,000 distinct CDR3 sequences, of which 13% are seen a single time; 0.79% belongs to the top ten. The sequences come from PBMCs, collected before TCRalphabeta/CD19-depleted stem cell transplant. The receptors were gathered from a girl aged 2 to 9 with congenital amegakaryocytic thrombocytopenia, due to receive a stem cell transplant.

This clonotype was recorded at least ten times. V usage is TRBV12-3 or TRBV12-4 and J usage is TRBJ2-1; 9 bases agree with TRBD2. The CDR3 totals 15 residues. V shed 4 bases and J 6 bases; nucleotides not matched to a gene: 7. CDR3 loop: CASSSSGVPPNEQFF. CDR3 coding DNA: TGTGCCAGCAGTTCTAGCGGGGTCCCCCCCAATGAGCAGTTCTTC.

V gene TRBV5-1 combines with J gene TRBJ2-1; tentative D call: TRBD2 (6 bases). This CDR3 comprises 14 residues. The germline gives CDR1 SGHRS, CDR2 YFSETQ. Trimming cost V 3 bases and J 9 bases, with 16 bases left between them. CDR3 DNA: TGCGCCAGCAGCTCACGACTAGGCGGGACTGAGCAGTTCTTC. Amino acids: CASSSRLGGTEQFF.

The table lists this clonotype with many counts. The chain joins TRBV10-3 to TRBJ2-1; D remains ambiguous. V was cut by 2 bases and J by 8 bases, with 7 bases left in between. Germline V lookup: CDR1 ENHRY, CDR2 SYGVKD. CDR3 length: 12 amino acids. The DNA for the CDR3 is TGTGCCATCAGTGAGCGGTCCGATGAGCAGTTCTTC. It is translated as CAISERSDEQFF.

This clonotype appeared many times. The genes are TRBV5-1 and TRBJ2-1; D is unclear. V gave up 4 bases and J gave up 8 bases, with 10 bases separating them. Germline-derived CDR1 and CDR2 are SGHRS and YFSETQ. This CDR3 contains 12 residues. The CDR3 nucleotides are TGCGCCAGCAGCAATACCGATGATGAGCAGTTCTTC. It specifies CASSNTDDEQFF.

There are many counts of this clonotype. J is TRBJ2-7 and V is TRBV29-1, with D perhaps given as TRBD1 or TRBD2 (6 bases each). The germline V gene has CDR1 SQVTM and CDR2 ANQGSEA. The germline V and J ends were trimmed by 3 bases and 3 bases, with 12 bases remaining between them. The CDR3 sequence is 13 residues long. CDR3 region: CSVEEQGGYEQYF. Here the CDR3 DNA reads TGCAGCGTTGAGGAACAGGGAGGCTACGAGCAGTACTTC.

The chain couples TRBV10-3 to TRBJ2-2; TRBD1 aligns across 7 bases. Germline CDR1 ENHRY, CDR2 SYGVKD. Trimming removed 4 bases from V and 6 bases from J; junction bases left unmatched: 2. The CDR3 consists of 13 residues. The DNA of the CDR3 is TGTGCCATCAGTGGGACAGGTGCCGGGGAGCTGTTTTTT. Protein product: CAISGTGAGELFF.

This clonotype was found many times. The CDR3 loop is CASSYGTSGLDEQFF. DNA of the CDR3: TGTGCCAGCAGCTACGGGACTAGCGGGTTAGATGAGCAGTTCTTC. This chain joins TRBV11-2 and TRBJ2-1, with 12 bases aligning to TRBD2. CDR3 length: 15 residues. Germline V lookup: CDR1 SGHAT, CDR2 FQNNGV. The trim removed 4 bases at V and 8 bases at J, leaving 6 bases unmatched.